This T cell receptor beta chain emerged from a study of regulatory T cells in long-lasting Graves disease. Arm-PCR with iRepertoire HTBI primers amplified the CDR3 regions for these TCR beta libraries. TCRdb reprocessed the multiplex PCR reads with MiXCR, giving one entry per CDR3 protein. In the table there are approximately 460,000 distinct CDR3 sequences, roughly 17% of which are singletons. The time point is: newly diagnosed GD, antithyroid drugs for less than 3 months. After RNA was extracted from PBMCs, the TCR library was made from it. This CDR3 has 12 amino acids. V lost 5 bases and J 6 bases, leaving 12 bases between the germline ends. Germline CDR1 reads DFQATT; CDR2 reads SNEGSKA (reference sequence). This clonotype was picked up many times. In addition, the sample was reused for a study of T cells in Graves' hyperthyroidism and ophthalmopathy. This second report adds: HTBI primers were the set used in a first-round RT-PCR of the TCR CDR3.

Sample: peripheral blood mononuclear cells (PBMCs), taken at new diagnosis, from a patient treated with antithyroid drugs. This rearrangement joins TRBV20-1 to TRBJ2-3; D gene unclear. The source is a woman in her 30s with Graves disease. The CDR3 spells CSAFRRRDTQYF. The CDR3, as DNA: TGCAGTGCTTTTAGACGTCGGGATACGCAGTATTTT.